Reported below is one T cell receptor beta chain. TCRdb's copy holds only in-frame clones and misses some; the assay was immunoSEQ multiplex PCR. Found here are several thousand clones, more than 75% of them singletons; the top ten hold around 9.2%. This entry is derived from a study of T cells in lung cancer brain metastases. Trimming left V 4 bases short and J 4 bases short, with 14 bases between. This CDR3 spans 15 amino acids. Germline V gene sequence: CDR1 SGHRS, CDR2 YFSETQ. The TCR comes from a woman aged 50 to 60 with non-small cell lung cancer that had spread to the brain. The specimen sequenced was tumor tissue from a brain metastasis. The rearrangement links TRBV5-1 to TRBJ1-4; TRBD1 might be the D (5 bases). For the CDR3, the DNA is TGCGCCAGCAGCGTGGGACCGTCTGATAATGAAAAACTGTTTTTT. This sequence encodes CASSVGPSDNEKLFF.